The 24 T cell receptor beta chains in this list originate from one sample, sequenced in a study of OX40 agonist ivuxolimab in advanced cancers. Measured with immunoSEQ multiplex PCR; TCRdb has only the in-frame clones, and not every one. The table lists 55,000 or so clones, about nine tenths of them singletons. The specimen comprised CD4+ or CD8+ T cells sorted from blood, sampled in a trial of the OX40 agonist ivuxolimab. Receptors were obtained from an adult with an advanced solid tumor such as melanoma, head and neck, liver or kidney cancer.

The CDR3 protein is CASSRSTGNTGELFF. CDR3 nucleotide sequence: TGTGCCAGCAGTCGGTCCACGGGGAACACCGGGGAGCTGTTTTTT. The rearrangement joins TRBV6-4 to TRBJ2-2; D is unresolved. V was cut by 5 bases and J by 1 base, with 11 bases left in between. The CDR3 length is 15 residues. CDR1 and CDR2 (germline): MRHNA, SNTAGT.

As for this clone: Other DNA sequences in the sample encode the same CDR3. This chain links TRBV29-1 with TRBJ1-3; D unresolved. V was pared by 4 bases and J by 0 bases, with 7 bases between. The CDR3 length is 13 residues. CDR1 is SQVTM and CDR2 is ANQGSEA in the germline V gene. DNA of the CDR3: TGCAGCGTTGCAGCTATCTCTGGAAACACCATATATTTT. Residues: CSVAAISGNTIYF. Supplemented by reference TRBV29-1 and TRBJ1-3, the full variable domain reads SAVISQKPSRDICQRGTSLTIQCQVDSQVTMMFWYRQQPGQSLTLIATANQGSEATYESGFVIDKFPISRPNLTFSTLTVSNMSPEDSSIYLCSVAAISGNTIYFGEGSWLTVV.

The gene calls are TRBV6-6 and TRBJ2-1; possible D gene TRBD2, 6 bases. CDR1 is MNHNY and CDR2 is SVGAGI in the germline V gene (reference sequence). This CDR3 spans 15 amino acids. V was shortened by 2 bases and J by 2 bases, with 10 bases between the two germline ends. The CDR3 DNA sequence: TGTGCCAGCAGTTACGGTAGCGGTGCCTACAATGAGCAGTTCTTC. As protein: CASSYGSGAYNEQFF.

The gene calls are TRBV28 and TRBJ2-7, with D possibly TRBD2 on 5 matching bases. V was shortened by 3 bases and J by 3 bases, with 12 bases between the two germline ends. The length of the CDR3 is 14 residues. Germline CDR1 reads MDHEN; CDR2 reads SYDVKM. CDR3 in amino acids: CASSFGRVSYEQYF. CDR3 coding DNA: TGTGCCAGCAGTTTTGGGCGGGTCAGCTACGAGCAGTACTTC.

This clone was seen once. V and J are TRBV28 and TRBJ1-2, with 7 bases lining up with TRBD1. The trim removed 5 bases at V and 5 bases at J, leaving 5 bases unmatched. This CDR3 spans 13 amino acids. The germline gives CDR1 MDHEN, CDR2 SYDVKM. CDR3 residues: CASSQTGRYGYTF. CDR3 sequence (DNA): TGTGCCAGCAGTCAGACAGGGAGGTATGGCTACACCTTC.

This sequence joins TRBV19 and TRBJ1-5; D is ambiguous. This CDR3 contains 13 residues. Germline V lookup: CDR1 LNHDA, CDR2 SQIVND (reference sequence). Trimming shortened V by 4 bases and J by 4 bases, and 8 bases separated the two germline ends. Written as DNA, the CDR3 is TGTGCCAGTAGTACACACCCTAATCAGCCCCAGCATTTT. Its protein product is CASSTHPNQPQHF.

The genes are TRBV6-5 and TRBJ1-5, with D uncertain. With 4 bases removed from V and 1 base from J, the gap between germline ends came to 5 bases. Germline values: CDR1 MNHEY, CDR2 SVGAGI. The CDR3 is made up of 13 amino acids. CDR3 protein: CASSFGSNQPQHF. CDR3 coding DNA: TGTGCCAGCAGTTTCGGCAGCAATCAGCCCCAGCATTTT.

CDR3 loop: CAISESRTVEGQETQYF. In DNA, the CDR3 is TGTGCCATCAGTGAGTCCCGGACAGTAGAGGGCCAAGAGACCCAGTACTTC. The chain links TRBV10-3 to TRBJ2-5; D is possibly TRBD1 (6 bases). V was pared by 0 bases and J by 1 base, with 15 bases between. Per germline, CDR1 ENHRY and CDR2 SYGVKD. The CDR3 totals 17 residues.

The chain combines TRBV27 with TRBJ2-1; 8 bases are a match to TRBD2. Germline CDR1 reads MNHEY; CDR2 reads SMNVEV (reference sequence). Trimming at V came to 8 bases and at J to 5 bases, leaving 11 bases not matched to a gene. The CDR3 extends over 15 amino acids. The CDR3 loop is CASLSGRGGNNEQFF. Here the CDR3 DNA reads TGTGCCAGCCTCTCCGGCCGGGGGGGGAACAATGAGCAGTTCTTC.

A remark on this clone: At one of its ends the junction is not consistent with the germline gene, which may arise from a read error. The chain links TRBV5-1 to TRBJ2-7, with D possibly matching TRBD1 (6 bases). This CDR3 spans 14 amino acids. In germline, CDR1 is SGHRS, CDR2 YFSETQ. CDR3 DNA sequence: TGCGCCAGCAGCTTGGATACAGGGTCCTCCGAGCAGTACTTC. It specifies CASSLDTGSSEQYF.

CDR3: CSATDLTEAFF. In nucleotides, the CDR3 is TGCAGTGCTACTGATCTCACTGAAGCTTTCTTT. The rearrangement joins TRBV20-1 to TRBJ1-1, with D uncertain. Trimming pared 4 bases from V and 4 bases from J, leaving 7 bases between. This CDR3 has 11 residues. Germline V CDR1 and CDR2: DFQATT, SNEGSKA (reference sequence).

Regarding this clone: In the same sample, other DNA sequences code for this CDR3. CDR3 sequence (DNA): TGCAGTGCTAGGGGGGATCAGCCCCAGCATTTT. Its translation is CSARGDQPQHF. The chain employs TRBV20-1 and TRBJ1-5; D is possibly TRBD1 (5 bases). V lost 3 bases, J lost 5 bases, and 5 bases lay in between. Germline V lookup: CDR1 DFQATT, CDR2 SNEGSKA (reference sequence). The CDR3 loop spans 11 amino acids.

This rearrangement joins TRBV30 to TRBJ1-2, with D possibly TRBD1 on 6 matching bases. The CDR3 sequence is 11 residues long. V was trimmed by 0 bases and J by 11 bases, leaving 10 bases between them. From germline, CDR1 is GTSNPN and CDR2 SVGIG (reference sequence). This CDR3 reads CAWSVQGRYTF. DNA of the CDR3: TGTGCCTGGAGTGTACAGGGCAGATACACCTTC. Full variable domain (missing parts from reference TRBV30 and TRBJ1-2): SQTIHQWPATLVQPVGSPLSLECTVEGTSNPNLYWYRQAAGRGLQLLFYSVGIGQISSEVPQNLSASRPQDRQFILSSKKLLLSDSGFYLCAWSVQGRYTFGSGTRLTVV.

The J gene is TRBJ2-7, the V gene TRBV30; tentative D call: TRBD1 (5 bases). CDR3 length equals 12 residues. Germline V gene lookup returns CDR1 GTSNPN and CDR2 SVGIG (reference sequence). Trimming cost V 3 bases and J 6 bases, with 12 bases left between them. The CDR3 DNA reads as TGTGCCTGGAGCCGGGTAGGGGCCGAGCAGTACTTC. Translation gives CAWSRVGAEQYF.

The chain employs TRBV15 and TRBJ2-5, with 9 bases identical to TRBD1. Per germline, CDR1 LNHNV and CDR2 YYDKDF (reference sequence). The CDR3 is 16 residues long. Losses at the gene ends were 1 base for V and 5 bases for J; bases not matched to a gene: 8. CDR3 sequence reads: CATSRVPGQGGETQYF. As DNA, the CDR3 is TGTGCCACCAGCAGAGTCCCGGGACAGGGAGGGGAGACCCAGTACTTC.

This sequence joins TRBV5-1 and TRBJ1-1; D might be TRBD1 (5 bases). With 2 bases removed from V and 5 bases from J, the gap between germline ends came to 10 bases. The CDR3 loop spans 13 amino acids. Per the germline V gene, CDR1 is SGHRS and CDR2 is YFSETQ. The CDR3 loop reads CASSFRVSTEAFF. CDR3 bases: TGCGCCAGCAGCTTCAGGGTATCAACTGAAGCTTTCTTT.

The V and J genes are TRBV15 and TRBJ2-3; maybe TRBD2 (5 bases). With 0 bases removed from V and 2 bases from J, the gap between germline ends came to 12 bases. From germline, CDR1 is LNHNV and CDR2 YYDKDF (reference sequence). The CDR3 sequence is 16 residues long. This CDR3 reads CATSRDRGSATDTQYF. The CDR3 region has the DNA TGTGCCACCAGCAGAGATAGAGGGTCCGCCACAGATACGCAGTATTTT. Full variable domain (outside the CDR3, taken from reference TRBV15 and TRBJ2-3): DAMVIQNPRYQVTQFGKPVTLSCSQTLNHNVMYWYQQKSSQAPKLLFHYYDKDFNNEADTPDNFQSRRPNTSFCFLDIRSPGLGDTAMYLCATSRDRGSATDTQYFGPGTRLTVL.

J is TRBJ2-1 and V is TRBV28; 9 nucleotides match TRBD1. The V gene end was trimmed by 3 bases and the J gene end by 3 bases; junction bases not matched to a gene: 9. CDR3 length: 17 amino acids. Per the germline V gene, CDR1 is MDHEN and CDR2 is SYDVKM. The CDR3 reads CASSFGAGTGSYNEQFF. CDR3 nucleotides: TGTGCCAGCAGTTTTGGAGCCGGGACAGGGAGCTACAATGAGCAGTTCTTC.

The chain employs TRBV11-2 and TRBJ2-2, with D uncertain. V gave up 1 base and J gave up 6 bases, with 9 bases separating them. The CDR3 is made up of 14 amino acids. The germline CDR1 and CDR2 sequences are SGHAT and FQNNGV. The CDR3 bases are TGTGCCAGCAGCTTAGGGCTCCATTCCGGGGAGCTGTTTTTT. It encodes CASSLGLHSGELFF.

The V call is TRBV1, the J call TRBJ2-1; the table's D call TRBD2 went unverified against the DNA. TRBV1 constitutes a pseudogene. This CDR3 is built from 15 residues. The CDR3 sequence is CTSSQVSGNGNEQFF. In nucleotides, the CDR3 is TGCACCAGCAGCCAAGTCTCGGGAAACGGGAATGAGCAGTTCTTC.

This sequence joins TRBV5-1 and TRBJ1-2; 9 bases are a match to TRBD1. The J segment lost 4 bases and the V segment lost 7 bases, leaving 8 bases of the junction unmatched. Germline V gives CDR1 SGHRS, CDR2 YFSETQ. The CDR3 spans 14 residues. This chain's CDR3 is CASWGQGSSYGYTF. The DNA of the CDR3 is TGCGCCAGCTGGGGACAGGGTTCGAGCTATGGCTACACCTTC.

The V call is TRBV30, the J call TRBJ1-5; TRBD1 matches at 10 bases. There are 18 residues in the CDR3. V was clipped by 2 bases and J by 4 bases; unmatched bases: 14. Germline CDR1 is GTSNPN and CDR2 is SVGIG (reference sequence). The CDR3 reads CAWSRVRQGASGNQPQHF. In DNA form, the CDR3 reads TGTGCCTGGAGTAGGGTCCGACAGGGGGCATCGGGAAATCAGCCCCAGCATTTT.

The rearrangement uses TRBV19 and TRBJ2-7; D uncertain. Trimming cost V 4 bases and J 5 bases, with 6 bases left between them. In germline, CDR1 is LNHDA, CDR2 SQIVND (reference sequence). CDR3 size: 11 residues. This CDR3 reads CASSTSNEQYF. Written as DNA, the CDR3 is TGTGCCAGTAGTACTAGTAACGAGCAGTACTTC.

The chain combines TRBV5-1 with TRBJ2-2; D is unresolved. Germline CDR1 reads SGHRS; CDR2 reads YFSETQ. This CDR3 contains 16 residues. The V end was cut by 5 bases, the J end by 6 bases, with 20 bases between. The CDR3, as DNA: TGCGCCAGCAGAATCCGACGAGTGAATGAGCCCGGGGAGCTGTTTTTT. Protein sequence: CASRIRRVNEPGELFF.